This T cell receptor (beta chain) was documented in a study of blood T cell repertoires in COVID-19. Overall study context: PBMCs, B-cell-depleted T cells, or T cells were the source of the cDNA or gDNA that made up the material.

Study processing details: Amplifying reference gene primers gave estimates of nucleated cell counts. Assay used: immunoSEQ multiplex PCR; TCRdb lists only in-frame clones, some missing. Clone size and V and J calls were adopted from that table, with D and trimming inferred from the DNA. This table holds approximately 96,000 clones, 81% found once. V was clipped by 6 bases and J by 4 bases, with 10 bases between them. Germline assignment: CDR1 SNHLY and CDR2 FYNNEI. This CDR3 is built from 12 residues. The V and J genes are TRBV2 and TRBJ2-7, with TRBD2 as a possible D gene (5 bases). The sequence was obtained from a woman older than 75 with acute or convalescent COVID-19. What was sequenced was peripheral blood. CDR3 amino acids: CASRNGIYEQYF. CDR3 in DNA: TGTGCCAGCAGGAACGGGATTTACGAGCAGTACTTC.